This TCR beta chain came from a study of radiation and T cells in renal cell carcinoma (dated by TCRdb to about 2020). Looking at the study overall: TCR beta sequencing covered 50 to 55 samples in total, comprising some 25 tumors and 27 peripheral blood samples. Across all 55 or so samples, over 4,000,000 unique CDR3 nucleotide sequences encoding approximately 3,000,000 unique CDR3 amino acid sequences were identified.

Explained via the paper, the time point label denotes: tumor resected at nephrectomy. Taken with the paper, the label for treatment or condition translates to: treatment-naive control, cytoreductive nephrectomy. The control tumors were taken from treatment-naive renal cell carcinoma patients who had cytoreductive nephrectomy with no earlier radiation. Renal cell carcinoma with clear cell pathology was present in all patients. The control tumors sequenced for TCR were resected between about 2011 and 2015 from approximately twelve males and a few females whose median age was roughly 53 years (range about 40 to 90). Tumors were dissociated mechanically, digested with collagenase/hyaluronidase at 37 degrees C, processed in gentleMACS C tubes, and stored in liquid nitrogen. The QIAamp DNA Blood Mini Kit (Qiagen) was used to prepare genomic DNA for TCR sequencing. Samples were included in the analyses only if all quality control checks were passed.

The germline V gene (reference sequence) sets CDR1 to GTSNPN and CDR2 to SVGIG. V is cut by 4 bases and J by 5 bases, and the space between the germline ends is 17 bases. Counted from cysteine to phenylalanine, this CDR3 has 14 amino acids. Kept here is only the CDR3 DNA, which spans 42 bases and is read in frame from base 1. Following the manufacturer's recommendations, the immunoSEQ kit was used to generate TCR beta libraries from genomic DNA. To prepare libraries, a first multiplex PCR with proprietary primers was run, followed by a second PCR that added unique barcodes, and a bead cleanup was done after each round. Each sample batch included a kit-provided positive control reaction and a negative control reaction. The final libraries were assessed on an Agilent 4200 TapeStation D1000 ScreenTape, pooled by volume, and quantified by qPCR. Sequencing was performed on an Illumina NextSeq500 with a MidOutput 150-cycle cartridge, and 156 Read1 and 15 Index1 cycles were run with kit custom primers. The pooled library was loaded at roughly 1 pM with approximately 18% PhiX control spiked in. Concerning the study's data processing: Vendor-processed data were analyzed in R, with a clonotype defined as all T cells sharing the same CDR3 nucleotide sequence. In the clone abundance analyses, frequencies in each sample were normalized to that sample's 10,000 most abundant clones. Public T cell clones, which averaged fewer than five per sample, were excluded before analysis. Dominant motifs were analyzed with ImmunoMap using the PAM10 matrix, a gap penalty of 30, and a homology threshold of 0.3, and motifs with a cumulative frequency of at least 0.01 were considered dominant. TCRdb re-hosts the immuneACCESS table, in-frame sequences only. Its copies lack some clones; in the studies checked, an unresolved V gene accounts for under half of them, and the cause for the rest is not known. V, J and clone size are taken as reported in that table, and D and trimming were inferred from the DNA itself. This sample has about 24,000 clones in its table, and about 62% of those were observed once. Approximately 23% of the sample lies in the top ten.

A word on this clone: This clone's antigen is unknown. No base quality information exists; no much larger clone differs at one position.

Overall results and qualifications from the work: Intratumoral heterogeneity went uncaptured because the only tumor material available was small regions of 0.8 to 1 g. Irradiated tumors showed higher TCR clonality than controls, with the top 100 clonotypes averaging approximately 54% of the repertoire versus about 45% in nephrectomy-only tumors. With a single-armed trial design, the study had no way to address how radiation dose or scheduling affects the TCR repertoire. A greater number of dominant CDR3 motifs was detected in irradiated tumors than in control tumors, and a larger share of the repertoire was occupied by these motifs in irradiated tumors than in control tumors.

The rearrangement combines TRBV30 with TRBJ1-1, with the D gene not clear enough to name. The sample was tumor tissue, taken from a patient whose treatment was nephrectomy without radiotherapy. The TCR originated in a man between 40 and 49 years old with renal cell carcinoma. The DNA is TGTGCCTGGAAGGCCCGGCACAGAGAGACTGAAGCTTTCTTT. This yields the protein CAWKARHRETEAFF.